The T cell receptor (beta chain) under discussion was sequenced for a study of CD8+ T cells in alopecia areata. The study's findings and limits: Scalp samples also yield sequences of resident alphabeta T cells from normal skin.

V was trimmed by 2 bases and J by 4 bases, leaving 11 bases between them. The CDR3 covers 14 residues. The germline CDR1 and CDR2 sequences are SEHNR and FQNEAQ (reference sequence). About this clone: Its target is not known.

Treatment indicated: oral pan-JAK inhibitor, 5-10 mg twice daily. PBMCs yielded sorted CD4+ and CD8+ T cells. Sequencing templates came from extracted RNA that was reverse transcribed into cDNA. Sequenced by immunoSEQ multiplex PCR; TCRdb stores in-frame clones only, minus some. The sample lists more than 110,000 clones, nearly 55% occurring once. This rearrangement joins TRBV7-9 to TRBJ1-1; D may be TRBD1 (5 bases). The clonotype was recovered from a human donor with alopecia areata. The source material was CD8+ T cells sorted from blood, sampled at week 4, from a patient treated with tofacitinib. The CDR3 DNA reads TGTGCCAGCAGCTTATTACAGGAGGGCACTGAAGCTTTCTTT. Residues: CASSLLQEGTEAFF.